The present TCR beta chain was sequenced within a study of T cell repertoires in cytomegalovirus infection. The wider study: The authors relied on CMV epitopes, both recently identified HLA-C-restricted and well-studied HLA-B-restricted. It can be stated that public TCR beta signatures indicated CMV infection as well as a matching HLA type. Findings of the study overall: There were HLA-C-restricted CMV-specific TCR beta clonotypes dominating the ex vivo response.

TCRdb reanalysed the reads using MiXCR and keeps one entry per CDR3 protein. The sample carries about 900,000 distinct CDR3 sequences, approximately 31% recorded once. This clonotype was found many times. Antigen unknown. Germline loops: CDR1 SGHVS, CDR2 FNYEAQ. The CDR3 covers 15 residues. The V gene end was trimmed by 5 bases and the J gene end by 0 bases; junction bases not matched to a gene: 4. The sequence derives from a human donor in good health (CMV status not recorded). Some clones in this sample may be carry-over from other donors' samples. The rearrangement joins TRBV7-6 to TRBJ2-7, with 10 positions matching TRBD2. The sample here was cultured CD8+ T cells from PBMCs, taken from culture after CMV antigen stimulation. CDR3 residues: CASSPGLADSYEQYF. The CDR3 coding sequence is TGTGCCAGCAGCCCAGGACTAGCGGACTCCTACGAGCAGTACTTC.